The 21 T cell receptor beta chains reported below all come from one sample, sequenced in a study of blood T cell repertoires in COVID-19. Using immunoSEQ multiplex PCR, the repertoire was profiled, and TCRdb retains in-frame clones only, with some absent. The table lists about 51,000 clones, around 90% of them singletons. The sequenced sample consisted of peripheral blood. The receptors stem from a man in his fifties or sixties with acute or convalescent COVID-19.

V is TRBV9 and J is TRBJ1-2, with D tentatively TRBD1 (6 bases). This CDR3 has 15 amino acids. Germline assignment: CDR1 SGDLS and CDR2 YYNGEE. V lost 0 bases to trimming and J lost 0 bases, with 9 bases between them. CDR3 coding DNA: TGTGCCAGCAGCGTAGGAGGGGGTGCTAACTATGGCTACACCTTC. This gives the protein CASSVGGGANYGYTF.

This chain joins TRBV4-1 and TRBJ1-2; D remains unclear. Germline CDR1 reads MGHRA; CDR2 reads YSYEKL. The CDR3 sequence is 13 residues long. V was clipped by 1 base and J by 8 bases, with 11 bases between them. The DNA of the CDR3 is TGCGCCAGCAGCCAAGGGTCACAGATAGGCTACACCTTC. This sequence encodes CASSQGSQIGYTF.

The J gene is TRBJ1-1, the V gene TRBV5-6; no reliable D call. From germline, CDR1 is SGHDT and CDR2 YYEEEE. The CDR3 length is 16 residues. Trimming took 4 bases from V and 0 from J, leaving 16 bases between them. The CDR3 here is CASSLGNRGMNTEAFF. The CDR3 DNA is TGTGCCAGCAGCCTGGGCAACCGCGGTATGAACACTGAAGCTTTCTTT. Full variable domain (outside the CDR3, taken from reference TRBV5-6 and TRBJ1-1): DAGVTQSPTHLIKTRGQQVTLRCSPKSGHDTVSWYQQALGQGPQFIFQYYEEEERQRGNFPDRFSGHQFPNYSSELNVNALLLGDSALYLCASSLGNRGMNTEAFFGQGTRLTVV.

The chain has TRBV19 and TRBJ1-6; TRBD1 aligns across 10 bases. The length of the CDR3 is 15 residues. The V gene end was trimmed by 7 bases and the J gene end by 6 bases; junction bases not matched to a gene: 6. Germline CDR1 is LNHDA and CDR2 is SQIVND (reference sequence). For the CDR3, the DNA is TGTGCCAGTACCCTCGGGACAGGGGTTAATTCACCCCTCCACTTT. Translating it yields CASTLGTGVNSPLHF.

This clone has a single count. The chain couples TRBV10-3 to TRBJ2-4, with D perhaps matching TRBD2 (7 bases). Germline CDR1 is ENHRY and CDR2 is SYGVKD. The ends were cut back, 4 bases at V and 8 bases at J, with 18 bases in the middle. CDR3 length: 15 residues. This chain's CDR3 is CAISARGGALDIQYF. The CDR3, as DNA: TGTGCCATCAGTGCTAGGGGGGGCGCTTTAGACATTCAGTACTTC.

The rearrangement uses TRBV19 and TRBJ2-7, with D maybe TRBD1 (6 bases). The CDR3 is 14 residues long. In germline, CDR1 is LNHDA, CDR2 SQIVND (reference sequence). Trimming left V 6 bases short and J 1 base short, with 13 bases between. The CDR3 DNA reads TGTGCCAGTAGGGGCCAGGGGCCGTCCTACGAGCAGTACTTC. Its protein product is CASRGQGPSYEQYF.

This CDR3 is CASSSEGQGMETQYF. The CDR3 nucleotides are TGCGCCAGCAGCAGCGAAGGACAGGGGATGGAGACCCAGTACTTC. The chain employs TRBV5-1 and TRBJ2-5, with 9 bases lining up with TRBD1. CDR3 length: 15 amino acids. V dropped 4 bases and J dropped 5; count of bases not matched to a gene: 9. Germline V CDR1 and CDR2: SGHRS, YFSETQ. Full variable domain (remainder filled in from reference TRBV5-1 and TRBJ2-5): KAGVTQTPRYLIKTRGQQVTLSCSPISGHRSVSWYQQTPGQGLQFLFEYFSETQRNKGNFPGRFSGRQFSNSRSEMNVSTLELGDSALYLCASSSEGQGMETQYFGPGTRLLVL.

The V gene is TRBV7-2, the J gene TRBJ2-5; TRBD2 agrees at 9 bases. J gave up 5 bases and V 4 bases, and 14 bases lay outside the gene matches. The CDR3 covers 17 residues. Germline V gives CDR1 SGHTA, CDR2 FQGNSA. As DNA, the CDR3 is TGTGCCAGCAGCTGGGGTGGTAGCGGGGGCGGGCTGGAGACCCAGTACTTC. This codes for CASSWGGSGGGLETQYF.

The chain couples TRBV19 to TRBJ1-6, with D hard to call. The V end lost 0 bases, the J end lost 7 bases, and 10 bases lay between the germline ends. The V gene's germline CDR1 is LNHDA and CDR2 SQIVND (reference sequence). The CDR3 sequence is 15 residues long. CDR3: CASSIEIQPNSPLHF. The CDR3 nucleotides read TGTGCCAGTAGTATAGAGATACAACCCAATTCACCCCTCCACTTT.

The CDR3 reads CATSPTGTGNTGELFF. DNA of the CDR3: TGTGCCACCAGTCCAACCGGGACAGGGAACACCGGGGAGCTGTTTTTT. This rearrangement joins TRBV24-1 to TRBJ2-2; the match to TRBD1 covers 8 bases. Germline V gene data show CDR1 as KGHDR and CDR2 as SFDVKD. The CDR3 is 16 amino acids. The junction had 6 bases not matched to a gene; V was cut back by 6 bases and J by 1 base.

The J gene is TRBJ1-1, the V gene TRBV18; TRBD1 matches at 7 bases. After removal of 3 bases from V and 4 bases from J, the junction contained 2 bases not matched to a gene. The germline gives CDR1 KGHSH, CDR2 LQKENI. The CDR3 is 13 amino acids. The CDR3 loop reads CASSPGQTTEAFF. DNA of the CDR3: TGTGCCAGCTCACCGGGACAGACCACTGAAGCTTTCTTT. The whole variable domain, remainder taken from reference TRBV18 and TRBJ1-1, is NAGVMQNPRHLVRRRGQEARLRCSPMKGHSHVYWYRQLPEEGLKFMVYLQKENIIDESGMPKERFSAEFPKEGPSILRIQQVVRGDSAAYFCASSPGQTTEAFFGQGTRLTVV.

This chain uses TRBV7-6 with TRBJ1-1; tentatively, D is TRBD1 (6 bases). V was pared by 6 bases and J by 4 bases, with 12 bases between. Per germline, CDR1 SGHVS and CDR2 FNYEAQ. The CDR3 runs 13 residues. As DNA, the CDR3 is TGTGCCAGCAGTTACAGGGACGGCACTGAAGCTTTCTTT. Translating gives CASSYRDGTEAFF.

V and J are TRBV20-1 and TRBJ2-3; D is unresolved. Germline-derived CDR1 and CDR2 are DFQATT and SNEGSKA (reference sequence). V lost 6 bases, J lost 4 bases, and 8 bases lay in between. The CDR3 extends over 11 amino acids. The CDR3, as DNA: TGCAGTGCCTTTCGGTCAGATACGCAGTATTTT. This gives the protein CSAFRSDTQYF.

J is TRBJ2-1 and V is TRBV7-9, with D possibly being TRBD2 (6 bases). The CDR3 sequence is 14 residues long. V gave up 11 bases and J gave up 2 bases, with 16 bases separating them. The germline gives CDR1 SEHNR, CDR2 FQNEAQ (reference sequence). The DNA for the CDR3 is TGTGCCTGTGAGCCCTGGGGGGCCTACAATGAGCAGTTCTTC. It is translated as CACEPWGAYNEQFF.

The V and J genes are TRBV2 and TRBJ1-2; D is uncertain. The CDR3 runs 14 residues. Germline V gene sequence: CDR1 SNHLY, CDR2 FYNNEI. V lost 6 bases to trimming and J lost 4 bases, with 15 bases between them. This CDR3 is CASRDFGDAYGYTF. The CDR3 DNA reads TGTGCCAGCAGGGATTTCGGGGATGCCTATGGCTACACCTTC.

The chain joins TRBV2 to TRBJ1-1; unclear D gene. The CDR3 runs 16 residues. Trimming left V 0 bases short and J 6 bases short, with 17 bases between. Germline loops: CDR1 SNHLY, CDR2 FYNNEI. As DNA, the CDR3 is TGTGCCAGCAGTGAAGCGCTCGGGAGGGTATGGGCTGAAGCTTTCTTT. Translated, it gives CASSEALGRVWAEAFF.

In nucleotides, the CDR3 is TGTGCCAGTAGTCCGGGACAGACCAAGTATTTT. It is translated as CASSPGQTKYF. The chain has TRBV19 and TRBJ2-3; 7 bases map to TRBD1. The CDR3 loop spans 11 amino acids. The junction had 6 bases not matched to a gene; V was cut back by 5 bases and J by 13 bases. The germline V gene encodes CDR1 LNHDA and CDR2 SQIVND (reference sequence).

The chain combines TRBV7-3 with TRBJ2-3; 8 bases fit TRBD2. The V and J ends lost 6 bases and 0 bases, in that order; junction bases with no gene match: 5. The CDR3 length is 15 residues. CDR1 SGHTA and CDR2 FQGTGA come from the germline V gene. The CDR3 reads CASSLAGHSTDTQYF. CDR3 nucleotides: TGTGCCAGCAGTCTAGCGGGCCATAGCACAGATACGCAGTATTTT.

This chain connects TRBV2 to TRBJ1-5, with 8 bases matching TRBD1. Looked up from germline, CDR1 is SNHLY and CDR2 is FYNNEI. The CDR3 runs to 13 residues. Trimming at V came to 7 bases and at J to 2 bases, leaving 1 base not matched to a gene. CDR3 nucleotide sequence: TGTGCCAGCAAGGACAGGGGCAATCAGCCCCAGCATTTT. Encoded protein: CASKDRGNQPQHF.

The chain has TRBV15 and TRBJ2-7, with TRBD2 matching over 13 bases. Looked up from germline, CDR1 is LNHNV and CDR2 is YYDKDF (reference sequence). J was trimmed by 2 bases and V by 4 bases; bases with no gene match: 8. The CDR3 runs to 17 residues. CDR3 DNA: TGTGCCACCAGCACTGGACTAGCGGGGGCCTTAACCTACGAGCAGTACTTC. It is translated as CATSTGLAGALTYEQYF.

This clone has only one observation. The chain joins TRBV28 to TRBJ1-2; the match to TRBD1 covers 7 bases. Trimming cost V 5 bases and J 2 bases; bases outside gene matches: 8. Germline CDR1 and CDR2: MDHEN and SYDVKM. The CDR3 totals 15 residues. CDR3 region: CASSRTGAANYGYTF. In DNA, the CDR3 is TGTGCCAGCAGTCGCACAGGGGCCGCAAACTATGGCTACACCTTC.